This is a list of T cell receptor beta chains from one sample in a study of blood T cells in healthy people across ages. TCRdb itself ran the 5' RACE reads through MiXCR, one entry per CDR3 protein. The sample consists of roughly 790,000 distinct CDR3 sequences, 40% to 45% of them appearing once. The sequenced sample consisted of blood. The receptors derive from a woman aged 55-70 years in good health. CDR3s leave out the opening cysteine and the closing phenylalanine or tryptophan. Fields, in order: J gene, D gene, CDR3 length, V gene, CDR3 protein. A D gene is named only where the DNA matches it firmly.

J: TRBJ2-3
D: .
length: 13
V: TRBV3-1
CDR3: ASSYLGGATDTQY

J: TRBJ1-5
D: .
length: 14
V: TRBV6-5
CDR3: ASSSGRLYSNQPQH

J: TRBJ2-3
D: TRBD1
length: 12
V: TRBV15
CDR3: ATSSGQGGSTQY

J: TRBJ1-1
D: .
length: 10
V: TRBV12-5
CDR3: ANSRENTEAF

J: TRBJ2-1
D: TRBD2
length: 14
V: TRBV7-3
CDR3: ASSPEGGGDYNEQF

J: TRBJ1-4
D: .
length: 12
V: TRBV10-3
CDR3: ATRGGVRNEKLF

J: TRBJ2-3
D: .
length: 10
V: TRBV7-2
CDR3: ASSFSADTQY

J: TRBJ2-2
D: TRBD2
length: 14
V: TRBV15
CDR3: ATSRDRLAYTGELF

J: TRBJ2-1
D: TRBD2
length: 14
V: TRBV27
CDR3: ASSYSGTLSYNEQF

J: TRBJ2-5
D: TRBD2
length: 10
V: TRBV2
CDR3: ASSALAGSRY

J: TRBJ2-1
D: .
length: 14
V: TRBV5-1
CDR3: ASNPGGRGTHNEQF

J: TRBJ2-3
D: TRBD2
length: 16
V: TRBV6-2/TRBV6-3
CDR3: ASSYSTSGAINTDTQY

J: TRBJ1-2
D: .
length: 13
V: TRBV6-2/TRBV6-3
CDR3: ASTSLRTNEYGYT

J: TRBJ2-5
D: .
length: 13
V: TRBV15
CDR3: ATSRANSYQETQY

J: TRBJ1-1
D: TRBD1
length: 11
V: TRBV7-6
CDR3: ASSSDRAQRAF

J: TRBJ1-1
D: .
length: 12
V: TRBV6-2/TRBV6-3
CDR3: ASSYGSGYTEAF

J: TRBJ2-4
D: TRBD2
length: 13
V: TRBV3-1
CDR3: ASSPSTSTSGIQY

J: TRBJ2-7
D: .
length: 12
V: TRBV4-3
CDR3: ASSQETLGYEQY

J: TRBJ1-5
D: TRBD1
length: 12
V: TRBV20-1
CDR3: SARDRDRGQPQH

J: TRBJ1-5
D: TRBD1
length: 13
V: TRBV11-2
CDR3: ASSPTGGPNQPQH

J: TRBJ2-7
D: .
length: 12
V: TRBV6-1
CDR3: ASSEAGISYEQY

J: TRBJ1-1
D: .
length: 10
V: TRBV20-1
CDR3: SARDFRDEAF

J: TRBJ2-5
D: .
length: 12
V: TRBV6-6
CDR3: ANTRDSLYETQY

J: TRBJ1-2
D: .
length: 13
V: TRBV29-1
CDR3: SVEVAGGGRGGYT

J: TRBJ2-1
D: TRBD2
length: 16
V: TRBV7-6
CDR3: ASSPGHLGLAGYNEQF

J: TRBJ2-3
D: TRBD2
length: 13
V: TRBV7-2
CDR3: ASSLASGTTDTQY

J: TRBJ2-7
D: TRBD2
length: 12
V: TRBV2
CDR3: ASNLAGGSYEQY

J: TRBJ2-4
D: .
length: 16
V: TRBV6-2/TRBV6-3
CDR3: ASSYGPWQGQAKNIQY

J: TRBJ2-2
D: .
length: 12
V: TRBV7-8
CDR3: ASRLGPNTGELF

J: .
D: .
length: 12
V: TRBV3-1
CDR3: ASSPSSRGETQY

J: TRBJ1-4
D: .
length: 13
V: TRBV29-1
CDR3: SVEDPTSHGEKLF

J: TRBJ1-6
D: .
length: 15
V: TRBV3-1
CDR3: ASSQDPPRTSNSPLH

J: TRBJ2-1
D: .
length: 10
V: TRBV28
CDR3: ASLRASNEQF

J: TRBJ2-4
D: .
length: 12
V: TRBV2
CDR3: ASSERSPKNIQY

J: TRBJ2-1
D: TRBD2
length: 14
V: TRBV11-2
CDR3: ASSLDSSGRRDEQF

J: TRBJ1-2
D: .
length: 15
V: TRBV3-1
CDR3: ASSYPGIGTPNYGYT

J: TRBJ1-2
D: TRBD1
length: 13
V: TRBV18
CDR3: ASSPLDNRGMGYT

J: TRBJ1-1
D: TRBD1
length: 9
V: TRBV12-3/TRBV12-4
CDR3: ASRGQFEAF

J: TRBJ2-5
D: TRBD2
length: 10
V: TRBV27
CDR3: ATKTSGETQY

J: .
D: .
length: 13
V: TRBV5-1
CDR3: ASSGYSDSYNEQY

J: TRBJ2-5
D: .
length: 12
V: TRBV14
CDR3: ASSQEWGQETQY